The T cell receptor beta chain under discussion was sequenced for a study of OX40 agonist ivuxolimab in advanced cancers. General observations from the study: Low normalized T-cell clonal expansion also characterized some of the nonresponders.

The CDR3 is 16 amino acids. CDR1 and CDR2 (germline): LNHDA, SQIVND (reference sequence). Trimming removed 4 bases at V and 0 bases at J, with 10 bases between. Autoimmune disease history or systemic immunosuppression was exclusionary. This clone has only a few counts. What it binds is unknown. Here immunoSEQ multiplex PCR was the method, and the copy in TCRdb shows in-frame clones only, minus some. The sample includes about 49,000 clones, about 80% of them seen just once. This receptor was obtained from an adult with an advanced solid tumor such as melanoma, head and neck, liver or kidney cancer. The sample consisted of CD4+ or CD8+ T cells sorted from blood, taken in a trial of the OX40 agonist ivuxolimab. The chain joins TRBV19 to TRBJ2-6; D gene ambiguous. CDR3 DNA sequence: TGTGCCAGTAGTACCCTCAGGAGCTCTGGGGCCAACGTCCTGACTTTC. Translation gives CASSTLRSSGANVLTF. Based on the CDR3 plus reference TRBV19 and TRBJ2-6, the full variable domain is DGGITQSPKYLFRKEGQNVTLSCEQNLNHDAMYWYRQDPGQGLRLIYYSQIVNDFQKGDIAEGYSVSREKKESFPLTVTSAQKNPTAFYLCASSTLRSSGANVLTFGAGSRLTVL.